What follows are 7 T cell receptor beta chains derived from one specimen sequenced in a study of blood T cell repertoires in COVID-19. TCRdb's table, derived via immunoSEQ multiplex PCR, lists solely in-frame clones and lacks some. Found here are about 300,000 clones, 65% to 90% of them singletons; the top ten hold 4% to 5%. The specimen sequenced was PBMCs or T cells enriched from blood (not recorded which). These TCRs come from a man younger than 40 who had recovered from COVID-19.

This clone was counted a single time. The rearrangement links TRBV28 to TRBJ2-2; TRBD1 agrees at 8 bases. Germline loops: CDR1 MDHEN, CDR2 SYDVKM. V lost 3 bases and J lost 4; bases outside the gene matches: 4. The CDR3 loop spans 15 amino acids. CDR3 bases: TGTGCCAGCAGTTTGACAGGGGCGGGCACCGGGGAGCTGTTTTTT. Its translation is CASSLTGAGTGELFF.

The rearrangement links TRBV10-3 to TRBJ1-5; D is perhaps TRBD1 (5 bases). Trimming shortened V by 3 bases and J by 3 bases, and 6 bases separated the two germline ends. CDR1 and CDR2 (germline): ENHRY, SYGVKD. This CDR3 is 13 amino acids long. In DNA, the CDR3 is TGTGCCATCAGTGACAGGGTCAATCAGCCCCAGCATTTT. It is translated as CAISDRVNQPQHF.

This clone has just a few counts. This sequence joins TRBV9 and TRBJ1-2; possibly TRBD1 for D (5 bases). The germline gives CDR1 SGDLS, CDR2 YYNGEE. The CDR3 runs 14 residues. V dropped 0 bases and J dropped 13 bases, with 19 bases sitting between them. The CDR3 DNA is TGTGCCAGCAGCGTAGAGGGGCTCCTTGGGATCAGCACCTTC. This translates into CASSVEGLLGISTF. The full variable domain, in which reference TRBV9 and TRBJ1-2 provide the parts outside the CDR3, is DSGVTQTPKHLITATGQRVTLRCSPRSGDLSVYWYQQSLDQGLQFLIQYYNGEERAKGNILERFSAQQFPDLHSELNLSSLELGDSALYFCASSVEGLLGISTFGSGTRLTVV.

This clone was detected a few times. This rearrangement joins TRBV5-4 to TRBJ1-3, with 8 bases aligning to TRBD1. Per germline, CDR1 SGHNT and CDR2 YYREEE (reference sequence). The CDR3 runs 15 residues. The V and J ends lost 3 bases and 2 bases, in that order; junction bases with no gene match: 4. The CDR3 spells CASSWGRGPGNTIYF. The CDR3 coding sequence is TGTGCCAGCAGCTGGGGCAGGGGGCCTGGAAACACCATATATTTT. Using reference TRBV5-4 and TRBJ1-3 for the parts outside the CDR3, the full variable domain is ETGVTQSPTHLIKTRGQQVTLRCSSQSGHNTVSWYQQALGQGPQFIFQYYREEENGRGNFPPRFSGLQFPNYSSELNVNALELDDSALYLCASSWGRGPGNTIYFGEGSWLTVV.

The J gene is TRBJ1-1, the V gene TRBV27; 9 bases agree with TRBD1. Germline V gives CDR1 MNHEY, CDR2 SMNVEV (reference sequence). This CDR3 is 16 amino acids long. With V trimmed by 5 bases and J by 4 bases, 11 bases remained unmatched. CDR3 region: CASSRTLTGGGTEAFF. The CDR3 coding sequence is TGTGCCAGCAGTCGCACCCTGACAGGGGGTGGCACTGAAGCTTTCTTT.

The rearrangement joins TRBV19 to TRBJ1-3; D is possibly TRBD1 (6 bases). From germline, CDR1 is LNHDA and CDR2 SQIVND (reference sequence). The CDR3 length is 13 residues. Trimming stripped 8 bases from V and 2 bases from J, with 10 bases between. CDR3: CASPKGAGNTIYF. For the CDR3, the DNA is TGTGCCAGTCCAAAGGGGGCTGGAAACACCATATATTTT.

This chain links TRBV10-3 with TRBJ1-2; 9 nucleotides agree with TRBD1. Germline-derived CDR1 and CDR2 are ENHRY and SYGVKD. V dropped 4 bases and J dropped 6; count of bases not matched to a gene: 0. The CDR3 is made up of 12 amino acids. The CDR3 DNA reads TGTGCCATCAGTGGGACAGGGGATGGCTACACCTTC. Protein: CAISGTGDGYTF.